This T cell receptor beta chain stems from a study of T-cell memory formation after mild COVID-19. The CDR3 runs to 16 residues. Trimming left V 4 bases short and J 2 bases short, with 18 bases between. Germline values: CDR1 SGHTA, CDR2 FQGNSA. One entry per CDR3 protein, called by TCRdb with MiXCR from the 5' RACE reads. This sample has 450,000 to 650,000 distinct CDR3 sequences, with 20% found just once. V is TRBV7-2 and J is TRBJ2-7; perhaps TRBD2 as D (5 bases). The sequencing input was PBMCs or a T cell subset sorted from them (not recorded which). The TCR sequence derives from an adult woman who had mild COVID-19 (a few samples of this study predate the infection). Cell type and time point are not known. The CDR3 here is CASSSGFKDRAYEQYF. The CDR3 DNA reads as TGTGCCAGCAGCTCGGGGTTCAAGGACCGTGCCTACGAGCAGTACTTC. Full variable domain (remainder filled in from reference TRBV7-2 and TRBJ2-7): GAGVSQSPSNKVTEKGKDVELRCDPISGHTALYWYRQSLGQGLEFLIYFQGNSAPDKSGLPSDRFSAERTGGSVSTLTIQRTQQEDSAVYLCASSSGFKDRAYEQYFGPGTRLTVT.